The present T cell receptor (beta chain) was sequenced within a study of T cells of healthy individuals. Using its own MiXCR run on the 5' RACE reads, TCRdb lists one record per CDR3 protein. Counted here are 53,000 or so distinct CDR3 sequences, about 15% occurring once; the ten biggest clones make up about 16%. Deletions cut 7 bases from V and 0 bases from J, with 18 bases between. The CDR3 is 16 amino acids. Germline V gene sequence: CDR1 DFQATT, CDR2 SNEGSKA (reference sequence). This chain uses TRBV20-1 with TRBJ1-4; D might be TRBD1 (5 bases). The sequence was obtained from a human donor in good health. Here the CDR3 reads CSVGGAEKATNEKLFF. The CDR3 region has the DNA TGCAGTGTAGGAGGGGCTGAAAAGGCAACTAATGAAAAACTGTTTTTT.